Below are 5 T cell receptor beta chains sequenced from a single sample in a study of cytomegalovirus exposure and HLA in healthy donors. PCR used 60 Vbeta primers and 13 Jbeta primers. Assay: immunoSEQ multiplex PCR; the TCRdb copy retains only in-frame clones and omits some. The sample includes 90,000 to 110,000 clones, approximately 71% of them seen just once. Sequenced sample: PBMCs. Every receptor here comes from a woman aged 65 to 85 in good health and CMV-seropositive.

This clone has more than one count but fewer than ten. The chain recombines TRBV19 with TRBJ1-5, with D possibly being TRBD1 (5 bases). Germline CDR1 is LNHDA and CDR2 is SQIVND (reference sequence). This CDR3 spans 13 amino acids. The V end was cut by 6 bases, the J end by 4 bases, with 10 bases between. CDR3 in amino acids: CASSAGRNQPQHF. CDR3 coding DNA: TGTGCCAGTAGCGCAGGGAGGAATCAGCCCCAGCATTTT.

The V call is TRBV18, the J call TRBJ1-1; tentatively, D is TRBD1 (6 bases). Germline CDR1 reads KGHSH; CDR2 reads LQKENI. The V end was cut by 0 bases, the J end by 6 bases, with 17 bases between. The CDR3 is made up of 16 amino acids. Here the CDR3 DNA reads TGTGCCAGCTCACCACCCGCGAACGCGGGGGCCGCTGAAGCTTTCTTT. Residues: CASSPPANAGAAEAFF.

This chain links TRBV27 with TRBJ2-7, with 9 positions matching TRBD1. V shed 6 bases, J shed 2 bases, and the junction held 8 bases outside the gene matches. The CDR3 spans 15 residues. Looked up from germline, CDR1 is MNHEY and CDR2 is SMNVEV (reference sequence). CDR3 DNA: TGTGCCAGCAGACCTACAGGGGGCCCAACCTACGAGCAGTACTTC. It yields the protein CASRPTGGPTYEQYF.

In this sample, this clone turned up once. This rearrangement joins TRBV7-2 to TRBJ2-7; 8 nucleotides align to TRBD2. J lost 7 bases, V lost 3 bases, and 11 bases had no gene match. From germline, CDR1 is SGHTA and CDR2 FQGNSA. This CDR3 comprises 15 residues. The CDR3 DNA sequence: TGTGCCAGCAGCTTCGGGTGGCGGGGGGCAGGTGAGCAGTACTTC. It is translated as CASSFGWRGAGEQYF.

This clone was detected only a few times. V gene TRBV4-2 combines with J gene TRBJ1-1, with D hard to call. Germline CDR1 LGHNA, CDR2 YNFKEQ. V was pared by 4 bases and J by 3 bases, with 9 bases between. The CDR3 has 13 amino acids. CDR3 in amino acids: CASSRGGDTEAFF. The CDR3 DNA sequence: TGTGCCAGCAGCCGAGGCGGGGACACTGAAGCTTTCTTT.